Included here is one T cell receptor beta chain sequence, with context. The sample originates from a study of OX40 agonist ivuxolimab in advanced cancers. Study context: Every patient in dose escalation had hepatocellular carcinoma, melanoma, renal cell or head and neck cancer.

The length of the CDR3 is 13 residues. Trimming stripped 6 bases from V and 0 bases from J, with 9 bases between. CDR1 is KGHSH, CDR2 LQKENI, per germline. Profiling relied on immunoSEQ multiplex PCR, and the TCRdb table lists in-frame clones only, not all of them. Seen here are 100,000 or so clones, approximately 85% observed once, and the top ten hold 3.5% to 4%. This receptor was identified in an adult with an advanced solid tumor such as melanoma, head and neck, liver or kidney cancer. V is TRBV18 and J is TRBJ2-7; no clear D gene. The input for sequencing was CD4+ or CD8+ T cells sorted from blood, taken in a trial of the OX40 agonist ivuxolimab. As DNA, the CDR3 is TGTGCCAGCTCCTCCAGTTCCTCCTACGAGCAGTACTTC. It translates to CASSSSSSYEQYF.